These 11 T cell receptor beta chains were all obtained from the same sample, sequenced in a study of T-cell memory formation after mild COVID-19. TCRdb processed the 5' RACE reads anew with MiXCR; each CDR3 protein has one entry. The table records about 430,000 distinct CDR3 sequences, more than 15% of them present only once. The sequenced sample was PBMCs or a T cell subset sorted from them (not recorded which). These receptors were obtained from a man between 18 and 35 years old who had mild COVID-19 (a few samples of this study predate the infection). Cell type and time point are not known.

The V gene is TRBV6-5, the J gene TRBJ2-7, with 9 bases identical to TRBD1. V lost 10 bases to trimming and J lost 9 bases; unmatched junction nucleotides: 10. Germline CDR1 reads MNHEY; CDR2 reads SVGAGI. The CDR3 runs to 12 residues. CDR3 nucleotides: TGTGCCACGAAGGGGGGGACAGGGACGCAGTACGTC. It specifies CATKGGTGTQYV.

The chain carries TRBV7-9 and TRBJ2-3; maybe TRBD1 (5 bases). V was cut by 5 bases and J by 0 bases, with 12 bases left in between. CDR1 SEHNR and CDR2 FQNEAQ come from the germline V gene (reference sequence). This CDR3 region has 15 residues. The CDR3 region has the DNA TGTGCCAGCAGCCGAATCAGGGTTAGCACAGATACGCAGTATTTT. Its translation is CASSRIRVSTDTQYF.

The chain carries TRBV5-1 and TRBJ2-3; 8 bases map to TRBD1. CDR3 length: 14 amino acids. Germline V gives CDR1 SGHRS, CDR2 YFSETQ. J lost 7 bases, V lost 4 bases, and 8 bases had no gene match. The DNA for the CDR3 is TGCGCCAGCAGCGCGACAGGGGACGGTTATACGCAGTATTTT. Translation gives CASSATGDGYTQYF. Using reference TRBV5-1 and TRBJ2-3 for the parts outside the CDR3, the full variable domain is KAGVTQTPRYLIKTRGQQVTLSCSPISGHRSVSWYQQTPGQGLQFLFEYFSETQRNKGNFPGRFSGRQFSNSRSEMNVSTLELGDSALYLCASSATGDGYTQYFGPGTRLTVL.

This clonotype was seen a handful of times. The chain has TRBV11-2 and TRBJ1-2; 7 nucleotides match TRBD1. Germline V gene sequence: CDR1 SGHAT, CDR2 FQNNGV. The CDR3 has 16 residues. The ends lost 4 bases at V and 5 bases at J; junction bases unmatched: 13. The CDR3 DNA follows: TGTGCCAGCAGCTCACTAAGGGGGCGCGCGGGGTATGGCTACACCTTC. This encodes CASSSLRGRAGYGYTF.

The chain couples TRBV7-2 to TRBJ2-2, with TRBD1 matching 12 bases. Germline V gives CDR1 SGHTA, CDR2 FQGNSA. The ends lost 1 base at V and 5 bases at J; junction bases unmatched: 17. The CDR3 is made up of 21 amino acids. The chain's CDR3 is CASSLVWFKGTGGVETGELFF. Here the CDR3 DNA reads TGTGCCAGCAGCTTAGTCTGGTTTAAAGGGACAGGGGGCGTAGAAACCGGGGAGCTGTTTTTT.

The rearrangement uses TRBV2 and TRBJ2-7; possibly TRBD1 for D (6 bases). The CDR3 consists of 14 residues. Trimming shortened V by 4 bases and J by 6 bases, and 16 bases separated the two germline ends. Germline loops: CDR1 SNHLY, CDR2 FYNNEI. For the CDR3, the DNA is TGTGCCAGCAGTGCGTCTAGGACAGTCCGCGAGCAGTACTTC. Translation gives CASSASRTVREQYF.

This clonotype was seen only a few times. This chain links TRBV7-9 with TRBJ2-7; 7 bases are shared with TRBD1. The CDR3 length is 13 residues. The J segment lost 4 bases and the V segment lost 5 bases, leaving 5 bases of the junction unmatched. Germline V lookup: CDR1 SEHNR, CDR2 FQNEAQ (reference sequence). The CDR3 bases are TGTGCCAGCAGCCGCAGGGGGTATTACGAGCAGTACTTC. It is translated as CASSRRGYYEQYF. Full variable domain (outside the CDR3, taken from reference TRBV7-9 and TRBJ2-7): DTGVSQNPRHKITKRGQNVTFRCDPISEHNRLYWYRQTLGQGPEFLTYFQNEAQLEKSRLLSDRFSAERPKGSFSTLEIQRTEQGDSAMYLCASSRRGYYEQYFGPGTRLTVT.

The chain combines TRBV7-9 with TRBJ1-2; TRBD1 might be the D (5 bases). V lost 3 bases and J 8 bases, leaving 22 bases between the germline ends. CDR3 length: 16 amino acids. Germline values: CDR1 SEHNR, CDR2 FQNEAQ (reference sequence). CDR3 sequence: CASSFAWGPTISGYTF. The CDR3 region has the DNA TGTGCCAGCAGCTTCGCATGGGGACCAACGATAAGCGGCTACACCTTC.

This clonotype was detected a few times. The genes are TRBV12-3 or TRBV12-4 and TRBJ2-7, with 7 bases fitting TRBD1. The CDR3 consists of 12 residues. Trimming took 6 bases from V and 2 from J; bases not matched to a gene: 1. The CDR3 DNA reads as TGTGCCAGCAGGGGACAGACCTACGAGCAGTACTTC. Its protein is CASRGQTYEQYF.

The rearrangement joins TRBV25-1 to TRBJ1-3; D is undetermined. The germline V gene has CDR1 MGHDK and CDR2 SYGVNS. This CDR3 spans 15 amino acids. The germline V and J ends were trimmed by 0 bases and 0 bases, with 6 bases remaining between them. The CDR3 nucleotides read TGTGCCAGCAGTGAATATACCACCTCTGGAAACACCATATATTTT. Protein sequence: CASSEYTTSGNTIYF.

This clonotype has a handful of counts. V usage is TRBV6-5 and J usage is TRBJ1-6; D gene unclear. Germline CDR1 and CDR2: MNHEY and SVGAGI. V lost 2 bases and J 7 bases, leaving 12 bases between the germline ends. This CDR3 has 15 amino acids. CDR3 region: CASSYESDGNSPLHF. CDR3 nucleotide sequence: TGTGCCAGCAGTTACGAGAGCGATGGGAATTCACCCCTCCACTTT.